This note documents a single T cell receptor beta chain sequence. The sample belongs to a study of shared clonotypes between healthy human individuals. In germline, CDR1 is MNHNS, CDR2 SASEGT. V lost 5 bases to trimming and J lost 6 bases, with 9 bases between them. The CDR3 has 12 amino acids. Several immunoSEQ plates held equal portions of the genomic DNA taken from each subset. Sorted-subset replicate PCR reactions were performed with approximately 200 ng DNA, corresponding to about 32,000 T cell genomes. In the study's own analysis: Sequence data from immunoSEQ were junction-only and lacked quality scores; consequently, filtering differed. Clones were read by immunoSEQ multiplex PCR, and TCRdb kept only the in-frame ones, dropping some. V, J and clone size derive from that table, while D and trimming were established from the DNA sequence. The sample has 2 million to 2.5 million clones, 90% to 96% seen once.

The clonotype originates from a man younger than 35 in good health. Sequencing was carried out using naive CD4+ T cells sorted from blood. Subset: CD45RA+ positively selected. This chain links TRBV6-1 with TRBJ2-3; D gene unclear. The CDR3 is CASSLYGDTQYF. The CDR3 DNA sequence: TGTGCCAGCAGTTTATACGGGGATACGCAGTATTTT.